The subject of this entry is one TCR beta chain. The sample originates from a study of blood T cell repertoires in COVID-19. The assay was immunoSEQ multiplex PCR, and TCRdb's table has in-frame clones only and misses some. The table has under 100,000 clones, around nine tenths seen once. Looked up from germline, CDR1 is MNHEY and CDR2 is SMNVEV (reference sequence). CDR3 length equals 13 residues. Trimming removed 3 bases at V and 5 bases at J, with 10 bases between. The sample was peripheral blood. The chain combines TRBV27 with TRBJ1-1; the D is unclear. The sequence derives from a man aged 40-50 years with acute or convalescent COVID-19. The CDR3 region is CASSLAPGTEAFF. The DNA of the CDR3 is TGTGCCAGCAGTTTGGCCCCGGGAACTGAAGCTTTCTTT.